This T cell receptor (beta chain) was sequenced in a study of cytomegalovirus exposure and HLA in healthy donors. The primer mix had 60 Vbeta and 13 Jbeta primers. Sequencing used immunoSEQ multiplex PCR; TCRdb keeps in-frame clones, though not all of them. This table holds about 130,000 clones, 84% found once. V was shortened by 2 bases and J by 1 base, with 11 bases between the two germline ends. The CDR3 contains 15 residues. Germline V gene sequence: CDR1 MNHEY, CDR2 SVGAGI. Sequenced sample: PBMCs. This TCR was recovered from a man aged 50-59 years in good health and CMV-seronegative. The chain recombines TRBV6-5 with TRBJ1-1; tentatively, D is TRBD1 (5 bases). The CDR3 DNA reads TGTGCCAGCAGTTACCTCTGGGGCCAGAACACTGAAGCTTTCTTT. Residues: CASSYLWGQNTEAFF.